These 9 T cell receptor beta chains were all obtained from the same sample, sequenced in a study of cytomegalovirus exposure and HLA in healthy donors. In the PCR, 60 Vbeta and 13 Jbeta primers were used. Some clones are missing from TCRdb's copy, which holds only in-frame ones; the method was immunoSEQ multiplex PCR. Counted here are about 180,000 clones, about four fifths occurring once; the ten biggest clones make up approximately 2%. The sample taken for sequencing was PBMCs. These receptor sequences come from a woman in her twenties or thirties in good health and CMV-seronegative.

The CDR3 DNA is TGTGCCAGCAGCCGTACCGGGACAGGGGACTACTCCTACGAGCAGTACTTC. It codes for CASSRTGTGDYSYEQYF. The chain links TRBV13 to TRBJ2-7; 10 bases align to TRBD1. The V and J ends lost 5 bases and 0 bases, in that order; junction bases with no gene match: 10. This CDR3 spans 17 amino acids. The germline gives CDR1 PRHDT, CDR2 FYEKMQ (reference sequence).

The chain recombines TRBV7-2 with TRBJ1-4; a possible D gene is TRBD1 (6 bases). The CDR3 spans 14 residues. Trimming took off 1 base at V and 7 bases at J, with 10 bases between the two ends. CDR1 and CDR2 (germline): SGHTA, FQGNSA. CDR3 sequence: CASSLVSGVEKLFF. The CDR3 DNA sequence: TGTGCCAGCAGCTTAGTGTCAGGGGTTGAAAAACTGTTTTTT.

The chain couples TRBV4-2 to TRBJ1-2; D call uncertain. Trimming cost V 0 bases and J 4 bases, with 9 bases left between them. The CDR3 loop spans 14 amino acids. In germline, CDR1 is LGHNA, CDR2 YNFKEQ. In DNA, the CDR3 is TGTGCCAGCAGCCAAGATAAAGCGGGCTATGGCTACACCTTC. This translates into CASSQDKAGYGYTF.

The V gene is TRBV6-4, the J gene TRBJ1-2; 10 nucleotides match TRBD1. The CDR3 is 13 residues long. Germline CDR1 and CDR2: MRHNA and SNTAGT. Trimming took 6 bases from V and 6 from J; bases not matched to a gene: 4. The chain's CDR3 is CASSVGQGNGYTF. In DNA form, the CDR3 reads TGTGCCAGCAGCGTGGGACAGGGGAATGGCTACACCTTC.

This chain joins TRBV2 and TRBJ1-5, with D uncertain. CDR3 length equals 12 residues. Per germline, CDR1 SNHLY and CDR2 FYNNEI. V lost 8 bases, J lost 3 bases, and 8 bases lay in between. The CDR3 DNA sequence: TGTGCCAGCGGGCGCGACAATCAGCCCCAGCATTTT. Encoded protein: CASGRDNQPQHF.

This clone was recorded a few times. The V and J genes are TRBV10-2 and TRBJ2-5, with 7 positions matching TRBD2. The CDR3 runs 13 residues. Germline lookup yields CDR1 WSHSY and CDR2 SAAADI. Trimming took 6 bases from V and 4 from J; bases not matched to a gene: 5. The CDR3 DNA is TGCGCCAGCAGGTCTAGCGGTGGAGAGACCCAGTACTTC. Translated: CASRSSGGETQYF.

The rearrangement links TRBV10-1 to TRBJ1-4; D is undetermined. The V and J ends lost 7 bases and 3 bases respectively, with 12 bases between them. Germline CDR1 is WNHNN and CDR2 is SYGVQD (reference sequence). The CDR3 totals 14 residues. CDR3 coding DNA: TGCGCCAGCACTCTATATATACCTAATGAAAAACTGTTTTTT. Translating it yields CASTLYIPNEKLFF.

The gene calls are TRBV2 and TRBJ2-5, with TRBD2 matching 9 bases. The trim removed 8 bases at V and 5 bases at J, leaving 3 bases unmatched. Germline V gene sequence: CDR1 SNHLY, CDR2 FYNNEI. This CDR3 region has 12 residues. Here the CDR3 reads CASPSGVETQYF. CDR3 DNA sequence: TGTGCCAGCCCTAGCGGGGTGGAGACCCAGTACTTC.

The J gene is TRBJ2-7, the V gene TRBV7-9; TRBD1 matches at 9 bases. CDR1 and CDR2 (germline): SEHNR, FQNEAQ (reference sequence). The CDR3 totals 13 residues. The trim removed 8 bases at V and 6 bases at J, leaving 8 bases unmatched. This CDR3 reads CASVETGGGEQYF. CDR3 DNA sequence: TGTGCCAGCGTAGAGACAGGGGGTGGCGAGCAGTACTTC.